This TCR beta chain was recovered during a study of blood T cell repertoires in COVID-19. The CDR3 consists of 14 residues. CDR1 and CDR2 (germline): ENHRY, SYGVKD. With 1 base removed from V and 8 bases from J, the gap between germline ends came to 11 bases. Produced via immunoSEQ multiplex PCR; TCRdb's table is partial and in-frame only. The sample consists of 300,000 or so clones, about 83% of them appearing once. This chain links TRBV10-3 with TRBJ1-4; tentative D call: TRBD1 (5 bases). Sequencing used peripheral blood. The clonotype originates from a woman aged 45-60 years with acute or convalescent COVID-19. CDR3 region: CAISELLEGEKLFF. Here the CDR3 DNA reads TGTGCCATCAGTGAGTTGTTGGAGGGGGAAAAACTGTTTTTT.